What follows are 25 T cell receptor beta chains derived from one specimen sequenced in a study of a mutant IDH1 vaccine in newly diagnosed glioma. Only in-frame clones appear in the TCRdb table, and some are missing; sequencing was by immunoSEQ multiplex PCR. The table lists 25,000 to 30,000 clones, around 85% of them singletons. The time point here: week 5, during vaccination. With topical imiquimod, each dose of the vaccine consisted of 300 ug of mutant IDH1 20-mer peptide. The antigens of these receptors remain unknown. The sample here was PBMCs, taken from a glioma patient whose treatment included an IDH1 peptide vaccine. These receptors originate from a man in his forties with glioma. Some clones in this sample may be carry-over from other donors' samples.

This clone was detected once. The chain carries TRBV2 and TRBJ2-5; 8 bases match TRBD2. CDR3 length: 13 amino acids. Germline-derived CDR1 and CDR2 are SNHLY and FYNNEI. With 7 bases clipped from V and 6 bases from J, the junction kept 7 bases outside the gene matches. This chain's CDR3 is CASTRLARQTQYF. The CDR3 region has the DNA TGTGCCAGCACCAGACTAGCGCGTCAGACCCAGTACTTC.

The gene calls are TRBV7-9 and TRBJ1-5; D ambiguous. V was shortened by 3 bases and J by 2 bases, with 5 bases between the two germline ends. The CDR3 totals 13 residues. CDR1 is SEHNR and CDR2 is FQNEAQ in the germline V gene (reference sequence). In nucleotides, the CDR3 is TGTGCCAGCAGCTTCAGTGGCAATCAGCCCCAGCATTTT. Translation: CASSFSGNQPQHF.

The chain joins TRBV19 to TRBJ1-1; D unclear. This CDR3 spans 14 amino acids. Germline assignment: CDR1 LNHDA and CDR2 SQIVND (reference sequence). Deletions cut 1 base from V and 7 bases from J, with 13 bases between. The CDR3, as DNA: TGTGCCAGTAGTATAGTGTTCGGGGTTAGTGAAGCTTTCTTT. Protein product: CASSIVFGVSEAFF.

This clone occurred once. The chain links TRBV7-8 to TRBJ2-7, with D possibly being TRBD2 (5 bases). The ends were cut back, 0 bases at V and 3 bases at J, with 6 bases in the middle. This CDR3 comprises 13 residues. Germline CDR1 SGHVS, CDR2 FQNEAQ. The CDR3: CASSLALDYEQYF. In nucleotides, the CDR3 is TGTGCCAGCAGCTTAGCACTAGACTACGAGCAGTACTTC. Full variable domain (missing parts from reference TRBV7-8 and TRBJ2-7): GAGVSQSPRYKVAKRGQDVALRCDPISGHVSLFWYQQALGQGPEFLTYFQNEAQLDKSGLPSDRFFAERPEGSVSTLKIQRTQQEDSAVYLCASSLALDYEQYFGPGTRLTVT.

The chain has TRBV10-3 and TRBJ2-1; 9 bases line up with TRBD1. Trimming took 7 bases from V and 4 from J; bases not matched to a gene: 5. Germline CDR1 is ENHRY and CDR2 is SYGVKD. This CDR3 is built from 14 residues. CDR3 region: CAINPGQGYNEQFF. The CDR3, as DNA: TGTGCCATCAACCCGGGACAGGGATACAATGAGCAGTTCTTC.

The CDR3 spells CAISDGRGSGYTF. In nucleotides, the CDR3 is TGTGCCATCAGTGACGGCAGGGGAAGTGGCTACACCTTC. V usage is TRBV10-3 and J usage is TRBJ1-2; weak D call: TRBD1 (6 bases). Germline-derived CDR1 and CDR2 are ENHRY and SYGVKD. V gave up 3 bases and J gave up 7 bases, with 12 bases separating them. CDR3 size: 13 residues.

The CDR3 DNA reads as TGTGCCAGCAGTTTACGACTAACGCCTCGGGCAGCGAACACTGAAGCTTTCTTT. This translates into CASSLRLTPRAANTEAFF. This chain links TRBV27 with TRBJ1-1; D not certain. The length of the CDR3 is 18 residues. The germline V gene has CDR1 MNHEY and CDR2 SMNVEV (reference sequence). Trimming took off 2 bases at V and 1 base at J, with 20 bases between the two ends.

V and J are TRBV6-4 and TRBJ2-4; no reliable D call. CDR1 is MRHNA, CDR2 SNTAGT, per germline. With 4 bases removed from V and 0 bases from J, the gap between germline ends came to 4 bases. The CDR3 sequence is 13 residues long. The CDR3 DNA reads TGTGCCAGCAGTGCGGGAGCCAAAAACATTCAGTACTTC. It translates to CASSAGAKNIQYF.

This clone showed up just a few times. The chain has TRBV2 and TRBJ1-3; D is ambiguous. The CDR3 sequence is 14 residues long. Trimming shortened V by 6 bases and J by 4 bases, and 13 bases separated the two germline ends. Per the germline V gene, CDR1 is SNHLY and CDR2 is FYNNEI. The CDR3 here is CASRPLFTGNTIYF. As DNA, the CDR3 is TGTGCCAGCAGGCCTCTCTTTACAGGAAACACCATATATTTT.

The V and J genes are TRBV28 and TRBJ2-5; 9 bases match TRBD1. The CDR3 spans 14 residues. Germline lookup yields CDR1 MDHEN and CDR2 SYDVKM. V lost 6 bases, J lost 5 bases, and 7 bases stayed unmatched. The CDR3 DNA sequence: TGTGCCAGCAGCTGGGACAGGGTCAGGGAGACCCAGTACTTC. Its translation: CASSWDRVRETQYF.

The CDR3 bases are TGTGCCAGCAGCTTAATAGCGGGGATCAATGAGCAGTTCTTC. This codes for CASSLIAGINEQFF. The chain is built from TRBV5-5 and TRBJ2-1, with 8 bases that match TRBD2. Trimming removed 2 bases from V and 6 bases from J; junction bases left unmatched: 4. Per germline, CDR1 SGHKS and CDR2 YYEKEE (reference sequence). The CDR3 has 14 residues.

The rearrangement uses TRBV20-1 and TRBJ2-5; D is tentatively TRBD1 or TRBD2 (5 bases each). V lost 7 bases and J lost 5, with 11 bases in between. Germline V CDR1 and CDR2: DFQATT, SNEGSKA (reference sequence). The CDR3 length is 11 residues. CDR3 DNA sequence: TGCAGTGGTTGGGACGTGGAGACCCAGTACTTC. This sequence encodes CSGWDVETQYF.

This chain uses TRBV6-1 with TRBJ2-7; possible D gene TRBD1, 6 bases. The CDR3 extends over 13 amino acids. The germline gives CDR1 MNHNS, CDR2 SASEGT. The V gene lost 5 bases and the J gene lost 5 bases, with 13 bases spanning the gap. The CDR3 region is CASSLQGRNEQYF. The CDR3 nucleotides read TGTGCCAGCAGTCTACAGGGAAGGAACGAGCAGTACTTC.

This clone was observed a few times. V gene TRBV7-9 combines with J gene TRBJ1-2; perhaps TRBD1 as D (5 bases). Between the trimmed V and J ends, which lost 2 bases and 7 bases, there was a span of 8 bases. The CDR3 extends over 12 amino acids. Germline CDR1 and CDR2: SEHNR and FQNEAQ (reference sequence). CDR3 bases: TGTGCCAGCAGCTTACAGGGACGTGGCTACACCTTC. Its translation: CASSLQGRGYTF.

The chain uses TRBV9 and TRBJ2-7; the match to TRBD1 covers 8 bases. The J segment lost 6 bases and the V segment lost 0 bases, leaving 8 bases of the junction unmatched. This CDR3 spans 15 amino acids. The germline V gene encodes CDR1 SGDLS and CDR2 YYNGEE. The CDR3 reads CASSVAPGQVVEQYF. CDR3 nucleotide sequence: TGTGCCAGCAGCGTAGCACCGGGACAGGTAGTCGAGCAGTACTTC.

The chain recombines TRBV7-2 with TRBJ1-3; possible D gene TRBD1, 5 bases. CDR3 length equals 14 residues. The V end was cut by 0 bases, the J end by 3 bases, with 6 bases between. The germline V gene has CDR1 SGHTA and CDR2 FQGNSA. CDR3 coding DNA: TGTGCCAGCAGCTTAGCGGGGGTTGGAAACACCATATATTTT. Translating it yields CASSLAGVGNTIYF.

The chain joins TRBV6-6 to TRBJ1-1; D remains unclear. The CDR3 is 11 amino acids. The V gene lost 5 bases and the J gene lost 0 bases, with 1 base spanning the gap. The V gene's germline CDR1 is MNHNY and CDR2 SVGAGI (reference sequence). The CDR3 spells CASSVNTEAFF. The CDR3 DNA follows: TGTGCCAGCAGTGTGAACACTGAAGCTTTCTTT.

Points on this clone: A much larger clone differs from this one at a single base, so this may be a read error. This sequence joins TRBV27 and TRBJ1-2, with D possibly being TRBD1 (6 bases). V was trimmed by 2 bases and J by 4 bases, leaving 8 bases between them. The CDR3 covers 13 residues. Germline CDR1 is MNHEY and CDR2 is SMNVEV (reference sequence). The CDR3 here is CASSLGQRYGYTF. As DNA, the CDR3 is TGTGCCAGCAGTTTAGGACAGCGCTATGGCTACACCTTC.

The CDR3: CASSQDYGRSEAFF. CDR3 DNA sequence: TGTGCCAGCAGCCAAGATTACGGACGGTCTGAAGCTTTCTTT. This sequence joins TRBV14 and TRBJ1-1; D call uncertain. The CDR3 has 14 residues. The V end was cut by 0 bases, the J end by 6 bases, with 11 bases between. Germline V lookup: CDR1 SGHDN, CDR2 FVKESK.

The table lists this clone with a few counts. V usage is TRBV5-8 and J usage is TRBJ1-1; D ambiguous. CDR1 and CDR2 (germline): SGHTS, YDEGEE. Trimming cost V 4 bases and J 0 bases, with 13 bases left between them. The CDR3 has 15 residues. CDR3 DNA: TGTGCCAGCAGCCAAATCGACACCTTGAACACTGAAGCTTTCTTT. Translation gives CASSQIDTLNTEAFF.

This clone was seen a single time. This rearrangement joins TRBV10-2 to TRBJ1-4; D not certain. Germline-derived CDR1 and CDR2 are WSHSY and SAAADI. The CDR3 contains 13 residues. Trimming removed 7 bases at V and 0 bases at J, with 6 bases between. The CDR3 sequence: CASIPATNEKLFF. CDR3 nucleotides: TGCGCCAGCATCCCTGCAACTAATGAAAAACTGTTTTTT.

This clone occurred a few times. The CDR3 here is CASSSIDREGTEAFF. DNA of the CDR3: TGTGCCAGCAGTTCGATCGACAGGGAGGGCACTGAAGCTTTCTTT. J is TRBJ1-1 and V is TRBV6-6; 7 bases are a match to TRBD1. The CDR3 sequence is 15 residues long. Germline CDR1 is MNHNY and CDR2 is SVGAGI (reference sequence). V lost 4 bases and J lost 4; bases outside the gene matches: 9.

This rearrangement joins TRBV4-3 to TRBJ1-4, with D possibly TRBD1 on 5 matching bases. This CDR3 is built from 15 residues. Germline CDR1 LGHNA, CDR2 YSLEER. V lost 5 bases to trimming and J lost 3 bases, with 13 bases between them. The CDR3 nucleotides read TGCGCCAGCAGCTGGGGCGCAAGAGCTAATGAAAAACTGTTTTTT. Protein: CASSWGARANEKLFF.

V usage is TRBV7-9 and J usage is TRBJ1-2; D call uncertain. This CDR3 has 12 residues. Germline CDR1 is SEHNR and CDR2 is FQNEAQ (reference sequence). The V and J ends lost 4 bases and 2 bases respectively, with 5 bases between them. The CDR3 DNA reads TGTGCCAGCAGCTCCCCCAACTATGGCTACACCTTC. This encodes CASSSPNYGYTF.

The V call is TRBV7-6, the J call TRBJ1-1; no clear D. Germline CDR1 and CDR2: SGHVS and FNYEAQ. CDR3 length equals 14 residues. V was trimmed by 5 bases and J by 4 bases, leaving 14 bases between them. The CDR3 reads CASSPGYWPTEAFF. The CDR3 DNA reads TGTGCCAGCAGCCCCGGGTATTGGCCCACTGAAGCTTTCTTT.